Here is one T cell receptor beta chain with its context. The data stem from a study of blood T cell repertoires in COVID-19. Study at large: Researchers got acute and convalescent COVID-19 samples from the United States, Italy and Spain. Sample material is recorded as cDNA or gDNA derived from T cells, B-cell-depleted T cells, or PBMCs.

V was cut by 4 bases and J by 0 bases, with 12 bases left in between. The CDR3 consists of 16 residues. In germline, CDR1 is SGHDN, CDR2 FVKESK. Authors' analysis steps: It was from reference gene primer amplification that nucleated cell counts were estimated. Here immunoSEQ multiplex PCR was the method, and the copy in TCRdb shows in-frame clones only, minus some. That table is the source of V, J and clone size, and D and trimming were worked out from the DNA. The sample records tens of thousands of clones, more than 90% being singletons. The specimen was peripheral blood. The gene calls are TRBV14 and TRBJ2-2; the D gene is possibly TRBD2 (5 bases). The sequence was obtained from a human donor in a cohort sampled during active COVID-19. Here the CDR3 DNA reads TGTGCCAGCAGCCTCAGACCGACTACGAACACCGGGGAGCTGTTTTTT. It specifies CASSLRPTTNTGELFF.